Listed below are T cell receptor beta chains from one sample, sequenced in a study of control samples from healthy donors and cancer patients. Assay: immunoSEQ multiplex PCR; the TCRdb copy retains only in-frame clones and omits some. The sample yields approximately 86,000 clones, 86% seen once. The sequencing sample was made of blood. The source is a man aged 25-40 years in good health. The CDR3 runs from the conserved cysteine through the conserved F or W. D genes are given only for firm matches. Expanded clones get a size class; other rows say once, few or many, or leave the size out.

V gene: TRBV5-6; clone size: NA; J gene: TRBJ2-7; D gene: NA; CDR3 protein: CASSYRGQGKVKQYF; CDR3 DNA: TGTGCCAGCAGCTATCGGGGGCAGGGAAAGGTTAAGCAGTACTTC
V gene: TRBV19; clone size: NA; J gene: TRBJ2-5; D gene: NA; CDR3 protein: CASSIFGTQETQYF; CDR3 DNA: TGTGCCAGTAGTATCTTCGGGACCCAAGAGACCCAGTACTTC
V gene: TRBV4-2; clone size: few; J gene: TRBJ1-1; D gene: NA; CDR3 protein: CASSQVPNEAFF; CDR3 DNA: TGTGCCAGCAGCCAAGTACCCAATGAAGCTTTCTTT
V gene: TRBV12-3/TRBV12-4; clone size: NA; J gene: TRBJ1-2; D gene: TRBD1; CDR3 protein: CASRQGENYGYTF; CDR3 DNA: TGTGCCAGCAGGCAGGGGGAAAACTATGGCTACACCTTC
V gene: TRBV18; clone size: NA; J gene: TRBJ1-2; D gene: TRBD1; CDR3 protein: CASSSSGTGDGYTF; CDR3 DNA: TGTGCCAGCTCATCCTCCGGGACAGGGGACGGCTACACCTTC
V gene: TRBV18; clone size: few; J gene: TRBJ2-5; D gene: NA; CDR3 protein: CASSPRSGEETQYF; CDR3 DNA: TGTGCCAGCTCACCACGGTCGGGCGAGGAGACCCAGTACTTC
V gene: TRBV4-1; clone size: NA; J gene: TRBJ1-1; D gene: TRBD1; CDR3 protein: CASRRSTGTGVFNTEAFF; CDR3 DNA: TGCGCCAGCAGACGGAGCACCGGGACAGGGGTCTTTAACACTGAAGCTTTCTTT
V gene: TRBV2; clone size: NA; J gene: TRBJ2-1; D gene: TRBD1; CDR3 protein: CASSDRGTGEQFF; CDR3 DNA: TGTGCCAGCAGTGATCGAGGGACAGGTGAGCAGTTCTTC
V gene: TRBV30; clone size: few; J gene: TRBJ2-7; D gene: NA; CDR3 protein: CACHKGGGYEQYF; CDR3 DNA: TGTGCCTGCCATAAGGGAGGGGGCTACGAGCAGTACTTC
V gene: TRBV19; clone size: NA; J gene: TRBJ1-6; D gene: NA; CDR3 protein: CASSVGPRNSPLHF; CDR3 DNA: TGTGCCAGTAGTGTGGGTCCTCGGAATTCACCCCTCCACTTT
V gene: TRBV27; clone size: NA; J gene: TRBJ2-3; D gene: NA; CDR3 protein: CASSMERLAVPSTDTQYF; CDR3 DNA: TGTGCCAGCAGCATGGAACGCCTCGCAGTCCCTAGCACAGATACGCAGTATTTT
V gene: TRBV18; clone size: NA; J gene: TRBJ1-2; D gene: TRBD1; CDR3 protein: CASSPDRVGGYTF; CDR3 DNA: TGTGCCAGCTCACCCGACAGGGTAGGAGGCTACACCTTC
V gene: TRBV24-1; clone size: NA; J gene: TRBJ1-1; D gene: NA; CDR3 protein: CATSDNTGNTEAFF; CDR3 DNA: TGTGCCACCAGTGACAACACAGGGAACACTGAAGCTTTCTTT
V gene: TRBV6-6; clone size: few; J gene: TRBJ1-4; D gene: TRBD1; CDR3 protein: CASFGQGDEKLFF; CDR3 DNA: TGTGCCTCCTTCGGACAGGGAGACGAAAAACTGTTTTTT
V gene: TRBV6-4; clone size: once; J gene: TRBJ2-1; D gene: NA; CDR3 protein: CASSDWKRAPYNEQFF; CDR3 DNA: TGTGCCAGCAGTGACTGGAAGCGTGCCCCCTACAATGAGCAGTTCTTC
V gene: TRBV19; clone size: NA; J gene: TRBJ2-1; D gene: NA; CDR3 protein: CASSILGQYNEQFF; CDR3 DNA: TGTGCCAGTAGTATATTGGGCCAGTACAATGAGCAGTTCTTC
V gene: TRBV7-9; clone size: few; J gene: TRBJ2-3; D gene: TRBD2; CDR3 protein: CASSFRAGGPLDTQYF; CDR3 DNA: TGTGCCAGCAGCTTTAGGGCGGGGGGGCCGTTGGATACGCAGTATTTT
V gene: TRBV27; clone size: NA; J gene: TRBJ1-2; D gene: TRBD1; CDR3 protein: CASSSDRASLYGYTF; CDR3 DNA: TGTGCCAGCAGTTCGGACAGGGCCTCTCTATATGGCTACACCTTC
V gene: TRBV6-5; clone size: NA; J gene: TRBJ1-1; D gene: TRBD1; CDR3 protein: CASSGQGGITEAFF; CDR3 DNA: TGTGCCAGCAGCGGACAGGGGGGTATCACTGAAGCTTTCTTT
V gene: TRBV28; clone size: NA; J gene: TRBJ1-2; D gene: NA; CDR3 protein: CASSLRGDFGYTF; CDR3 DNA: TGTGCCAGCAGTTTGAGAGGGGACTTTGGCTACACCTTC
V gene: TRBV11-2; clone size: NA; J gene: TRBJ2-1; D gene: TRBD2; CDR3 protein: CASSLRASGGYNEQFF; CDR3 DNA: TGTGCCAGCAGCTTACGGGCTAGCGGGGGGTACAATGAGCAGTTCTTC
V gene: TRBV12-3/TRBV12-4; clone size: NA; J gene: TRBJ2-3; D gene: NA; CDR3 protein: CASSLKGADTQYF; CDR3 DNA: TGTGCCAGCAGTTTAAAGGGAGCAGATACGCAGTATTTT
V gene: TRBV5-8; clone size: NA; J gene: TRBJ2-1; D gene: NA; CDR3 protein: CASSSFSGSSYNEQFF; CDR3 DNA: TGTGCCAGCAGCTCGTTCTCCGGGAGCTCCTACAATGAGCAGTTCTTC
V gene: TRBV5-1; clone size: NA; J gene: TRBJ1-2; D gene: TRBD1; CDR3 protein: CASSLGGQGAYGYTF; CDR3 DNA: TGCGCCAGCAGCTTGGGAGGACAGGGGGCATATGGCTACACCTTC
V gene: TRBV9; clone size: NA; J gene: TRBJ1-1; D gene: TRBD1; CDR3 protein: CASSVGVVGQGNTEAFF; CDR3 DNA: TGTGCCAGCAGCGTAGGGGTGGTGGGACAGGGGAACACTGAAGCTTTCTTT
V gene: TRBV28; clone size: NA; J gene: TRBJ2-3; D gene: NA; CDR3 protein: CASSFGQGGAGTQYF; CDR3 DNA: TGTGCCAGCAGTTTTGGACAGGGAGGGGCAGGTACGCAGTATTTT
V gene: TRBV5-1; clone size: NA; J gene: TRBJ1-5; D gene: NA; CDR3 protein: CASSFHNQPQHF; CDR3 DNA: TGCGCCAGCAGCTTCCACAATCAGCCCCAGCATTTT
V gene: TRBV7-3; clone size: NA; J gene: TRBJ2-1; D gene: TRBD1; CDR3 protein: CASSSLTRTGEGNEQFF; CDR3 DNA: TGTGCCAGCAGCTCCTTGACTCGGACAGGGGAAGGCAATGAGCAGTTCTTC
V gene: TRBV5-1; clone size: NA; J gene: TRBJ2-2; D gene: TRBD2; CDR3 protein: CASSLAGLAGTGELFF; CDR3 DNA: TGCGCCAGCAGCTTGGCGGGACTAGCGGGCACCGGGGAGCTGTTTTTT
V gene: TRBV24-1; clone size: once; J gene: TRBJ1-2; D gene: TRBD1; CDR3 protein: CATSETGMGSRDYGYTF; CDR3 DNA: TGTGCCACCAGTGAGACAGGGATGGGCAGTCGGGACTATGGCTACACCTTC